Below are 6 T cell receptor beta chains sequenced from a single sample in a study of vaccination and CD4 T cells after COVID-19. Specified treatment: approximately 10-day PBMC culture with coronavirus spike peptide pools or control peptides (ViraFEST assay). These receptors' antigens are unknown. Sequencing of the DNA from cultured CD4+ T cells was carried out with the Oncomine TCR Beta short-read assay. TCRdb ran MiXCR on the PCR reads and lists one entry per CDR3 protein. Of about 2,700 distinct CDR3 sequences listed, 20% to 25% are singletons. The specimen was CD4+ T cells from blood, cultured in vitro. The receptor set was obtained from a human donor who had recovered from COVID-19.

The genes are TRBV29-1 and TRBJ2-1, with 7 bases aligning to TRBD1. V shed 6 bases and J 0 bases; nucleotides not matched to a gene: 5. There are 14 residues in the CDR3. Germline CDR1 SQVTM, CDR2 ANQGSEA. CDR3 sequence reads: CSVGQAYSYNEQFF. The CDR3 nucleotides read TGCAGCGTCGGACAGGCCTACTCCTACAATGAGCAGTTCTTC.

This clonotype came up a few times. At one boundary the junction diverges from the germline segment, which might be a read error. This sequence joins TRBV2 and TRBJ2-1; TRBD1 matches at 7 bases. CDR3 length equals 14 residues. CDR1 is SNHLY and CDR2 is FYNNEI in the germline V gene. The DNA for the CDR3 is TGTGCCAGCAGTGAAGCCAGGGGGTACACTGAGCAGTTCTTC. Its translation: CASSEARGYTEQFF. The whole variable domain, remainder taken from reference TRBV2 and TRBJ2-1, is EPEVTQTPSHQVTQMGQEVILRCVPISNHLYFYWYRQILGQKVEFLVSFYNNEISEKSEIFDDQFSVERPDGSNFTLKIRSTKLEDSAMYFCASSEARGYTEQFFGPGTRLTVL.

This clonotype was counted between two and nine times. The chain is built from TRBV7-2 and TRBJ1-1; D is possibly TRBD1 (6 bases). Germline CDR1 reads SGHTA; CDR2 reads FQGNSA. This CDR3 region has 14 residues. Trimming took off 5 bases at V and 4 bases at J, with 14 bases between the two ends. The CDR3 sequence is CASSPQGQGTEAFF. CDR3 sequence (DNA): TGTGCCAGCAGCCCCCAGGGGCAGGGCACTGAAGCTTTCTTT.

CDR3 sequence (DNA): TGTGCCAGCTCACCAATCGGGATCGCCGAGGGCGCTGAAGCTTTCTTT. Translated, it gives CASSPIGIAEGAEAFF. The chain recombines TRBV18 with TRBJ1-1; D not certain. The germline V and J ends were trimmed by 2 bases and 6 bases, with 19 bases remaining between them. CDR1 KGHSH and CDR2 LQKENI come from the germline V gene. The CDR3 has 16 residues.

This clonotype was seen more than once but under ten times. V gene TRBV20-1 combines with J gene TRBJ1-1; 8 bases are a match to TRBD1. Germline values: CDR1 DFQATT, CDR2 SNEGSKA (reference sequence). This CDR3 has 14 residues. Germline trimming cut 1 base from V and 7 bases from J; bases unmatched to any gene: 8. CDR3: CSARARQGIYEAFF. The CDR3 DNA is TGCAGTGCTAGAGCCAGACAGGGGATATATGAAGCTTTCTTT.

The J gene is TRBJ2-1, the V gene TRBV7-2; TRBD1 matches at 9 bases. Per the germline V gene, CDR1 is SGHTA and CDR2 is FQGNSA. CDR3 length: 15 amino acids. V was pared by 5 bases and J by 5 bases, with 7 bases of the junction left unmatched. CDR3 sequence (DNA): TGTGCCAGCAGCCCGGACAGGGGTGGTAACAATGAGCAGTTCTTC. It yields the protein CASSPDRGGNNEQFF. The entire variable domain, with the rest obtained from reference TRBV7-2 and TRBJ2-1, is as follows: GAGVSQSPSNKVTEKGKDVELRCDPISGHTALYWYRQSLGQGLEFLIYFQGNSAPDKSGLPSDRFSAERTGGSVSTLTIQRTQQEDSAVYLCASSPDRGGNNEQFFGPGTRLTVL.